This is a list of T cell receptor beta chains from one sample in a study of human T cells and chemical hapten exposure. TCRdb passed the RACE reads through MiXCR, listing each CDR3 protein once. The repertoire consists of about 300,000 distinct CDR3 sequences, with around 5.5% occurring once and the leading ten covering under 9.5%. Sequenced here: whole blood, sampled in connection with sensitization to the hapten diphenylcyclopropenone (DPC). The receptors originated from a young woman with alopecia areata. Some clones in this sample may be carry-over from other donors' samples. The CDR3 runs from the conserved cysteine through the conserved F or W. Each record gives: V gene, clone size, D gene, J gene, CDR3 DNA, CDR3 protein. D genes are given only for firm matches. Clone size is given for some rows only: seen once, a few or many times, or a class if the clone is expanded.

V: TRBV2
size: few
D: -
J: TRBJ2-1
DNA: TGTGCCACCACCAGCCGCGAGGAGTACAATGAGCAGTTCTTC
CDR3: CATTSREEYNEQFF

V: TRBV7-2
size: few
D: -
J: TRBJ1-5
DNA: TGTGCCAGCAGCTTAGGGGTCCAAGATCAGCCCCAGCATTTT
CDR3: CASSLGVQDQPQHF

V: TRBV4-3
size: few
D: -
J: TRBJ1-6
DNA: TGCGCCAGCAGCCAAGAAGACAACAATTCACCCCTCCACTTT
CDR3: CASSQEDNNSPLHF

V: TRBV20-1
size: -
D: -
J: TRBJ1-1
DNA: TGCAGTGCTACGGACAGCCAGAACACTGAAGCTTTCTTT
CDR3: CSATDSQNTEAFF

V: TRBV29-1
size: few
D: -
J: TRBJ1-2
DNA: TGCAGCGTGCTGGAGGGCGACGGAACTGGCTACACCTTC
CDR3: CSVLEGDGTGYTF

V: TRBV6-6
size: few
D: -
J: TRBJ2-7
DNA: TGTGCCAGCAGTTACTCGTCAGCAGGTAAAGCCTACGAGCAGTACTTC
CDR3: CASSYSSAGKAYEQYF

V: TRBV6-5
size: few
D: -
J: TRBJ2-2
DNA: TGTGCCAGCAGAACGGGACTCCTCACCGGGGAGCTGTTTTTT
CDR3: CASRTGLLTGELFF

V: TRBV6-1
size: -
D: -
J: TRBJ2-7
DNA: TGTGCCAGCAGTGAATTTGACAACTCCTACGAGCAGTACTTC
CDR3: CASSEFDNSYEQYF

V: TRBV4-2
size: few
D: -
J: TRBJ1-2
DNA: TGTGCCAGCAGCCAAGATCCGGGGGCTGGTTATGGCTACACCTTC
CDR3: CASSQDPGAGYGYTF

V: TRBV5-4
size: few
D: -
J: TRBJ2-3
DNA: TGTGCCAGCAGCAATCGCCAGCAGAACACAGATACGCAGTATTTT
CDR3: CASSNRQQNTDTQYF

V: TRBV29-1
size: few
D: -
J: TRBJ2-7
DNA: TGCAGCGTTGAAATTGGGGACGAGCAGTACTTC
CDR3: CSVEIGDEQYF

V: TRBV5-6
size: few
D: TRBD2
J: TRBJ2-7
DNA: TGTGCCAGCAGCTTGGGCCTGGCGGGGGGGCAGGACGAGCAGTACTTC
CDR3: CASSLGLAGGQDEQYF

V: TRBV11-2
size: few
D: TRBD2
J: TRBJ2-1
DNA: TGTGCCAGCAGCTTAGGTTCCCTTGGGCGGGGGGCCAGTTACAATGAGCAGTTCTTC
CDR3: CASSLGSLGRGASYNEQFF

V: TRBV18
size: few
D: TRBD1
J: TRBJ1-2
DNA: TGTGCCAGCTCACCACCGGGACAGGGTTGGGACTATGGCTACACCTTC
CDR3: CASSPPGQGWDYGYTF

V: TRBV6-6
size: -
D: -
J: TRBJ1-1
DNA: TGTGCCAGCACCTCACCCCATCATCCGGACACTGAAGCTTTCTTT
CDR3: CASTSPHHPDTEAFF

V: TRBV7-8
size: -
D: -
J: TRBJ2-1
DNA: TGTGCCAGCAGCTTAGTCGGCAGGGCATTTTACAATGAGCAGTTCTTC
CDR3: CASSLVGRAFYNEQFF

V: TRBV18
size: -
D: -
J: TRBJ1-1
DNA: TGTGCCAGCTCATCAAACCTGGTGGCTGAAGCTTTCTTT
CDR3: CASSSNLVAEAFF

V: TRBV5-1
size: few
D: TRBD1
J: TRBJ2-1
DNA: TGCGCCAGCAGCTTTAGACAGGGAGTCTACAATGAGCAGTTCTTC
CDR3: CASSFRQGVYNEQFF

V: TRBV12-3/TRBV12-4
size: many
D: TRBD1
J: TRBJ1-5
DNA: TGTGCCAGCAGTTCAAAGGGACAGTACTATAGCAATCAGCCCCAGCATTTT
CDR3: CASSSKGQYYSNQPQHF

V: TRBV7-2
size: many
D: TRBD1
J: TRBJ1-5
DNA: TGTGCCAGCAGCTCTAGGGGGCCCAATCAGCCCCAGCATTTT
CDR3: CASSSRGPNQPQHF

V: TRBV15
size: many
D: TRBD1
J: TRBJ1-3
DNA: TGTGCCACCAGCGATGACAGGGCTACAGGAAACACCATATATTTT
CDR3: CATSDDRATGNTIYF

V: TRBV20-1
size: -
D: -
J: TRBJ1-4
DNA: TGCAGTGCTCGCAACGACCATGAAAAACTGTTTTTT
CDR3: CSARNDHEKLFF

V: TRBV10-3
size: -
D: -
J: TRBJ1-5
DNA: TGTGCCATCGGGTCGCCTCCCAACGGGCCCCAGCATTTT
CDR3: CAIGSPPNGPQHF

V: TRBV6-5
size: -
D: -
J: TRBJ2-5
DNA: TGTGCCAGCAGTTACTCCGTGTGGGGAATTGGGGAGACCCAGTACTTC
CDR3: CASSYSVWGIGETQYF

V: TRBV6-6
size: many
D: TRBD1
J: TRBJ1-1
DNA: TGTGCCAGCACCACAGGGGGCCTTAGGGACACTGAAGCTTTCTTT
CDR3: CASTTGGLRDTEAFF

V: TRBV7-2
size: few
D: -
J: TRBJ1-5
DNA: TGTGCCAGCAGCTTCTCCTTTGAACAGCCCCAGCATTTT
CDR3: CASSFSFEQPQHF

V: TRBV7-2
size: many
D: -
J: TRBJ2-5
DNA: TGTGCCAGCAGCGAATCGGGAGTCCAAGAGACCCAGTACTTC
CDR3: CASSESGVQETQYF

V: TRBV21-1
size: -
D: -
J: TRBJ2-7
DNA: TGTGCCAGCAGCTATGGGACAGGGAATTACGAGCAGTACTTC
CDR3: CASSYGTGNYEQYF

V: TRBV20-1
size: few
D: TRBD2
J: TRBJ2-3
DNA: TGCAGTGCTGACCAAGTTGGGCCTAGCGGGGGGTCAGAAGATACGCAGTATTTT
CDR3: CSADQVGPSGGSEDTQYF

V: TRBV29-1
size: many
D: -
J: TRBJ2-3
DNA: TGCAGCGTTCAGGGCAAGAGGATTGGGTCCACAGATACGCAGTATTTT
CDR3: CSVQGKRIGSTDTQYF

V: TRBV15
size: few
D: -
J: TRBJ1-6
DNA: TGTGCCACCAGCAGAGATTTAGGGGGGCGGTCACCCCTCCACTTT
CDR3: CATSRDLGGRSPLHF

V: TRBV27
size: -
D: -
J: TRBJ1-6
DNA: TGTGCCAGCAGTGCCGAACACAGGTCAAATAATTCACCCCTCCACTTT
CDR3: CASSAEHRSNNSPLHF

V: TRBV28
size: -
D: TRBD1
J: TRBJ2-7
DNA: TGTGCCAGCGCACCGGGACAGGGCGACGAGCAGTACTTC
CDR3: CASAPGQGDEQYF

V: TRBV7-2
size: -
D: TRBD1
J: TRBJ2-3
DNA: TGTGCCAGCAGCTTAGGTGGGACAGGGGGCACAGATACGCAGTATTTT
CDR3: CASSLGGTGGTDTQYF

V: TRBV6-6
size: many
D: -
J: TRBJ1-5
DNA: TGTGCCAGCAGTTTTCCGAATCAGCCCCAGCATTTT
CDR3: CASSFPNQPQHF

V: TRBV7-3
size: -
D: TRBD1
J: TRBJ2-1
DNA: TGTGCCAGCAGCCCAAATGAGGGGGCTTCCTACAATGAGCAGTTCTTC
CDR3: CASSPNEGASYNEQFF

V: TRBV12-3/TRBV12-4
size: -
D: -
J: TRBJ2-7
DNA: TGTGCCAGCAGTTTTGGGCAGTACTCCTACGAGCAGTACTTC
CDR3: CASSFGQYSYEQYF

V: TRBV4-2
size: -
D: TRBD1
J: TRBJ1-2
DNA: TGTGCCAGCAGCCACGGGGACAGGGTTCGTGGTGGCTACACCTTC
CDR3: CASSHGDRVRGGYTF

V: TRBV10-3
size: many
D: -
J: TRBJ2-5
DNA: TGTGCCATCGGCCAGCACCAAGAGACCCAGTACTTC
CDR3: CAIGQHQETQYF

V: TRBV4-2
size: many
D: -
J: TRBJ2-1
DNA: TGTGCCAGCAGCCCCGAGGGGGGCACTTCTGCTGAGCAGTTCTTC
CDR3: CASSPEGGTSAEQFF

V: TRBV13
size: many
D: -
J: TRBJ2-2
DNA: TGTGCCAGCAGCTCTCGGAGGGTTGACAGCGCGGTCGGGGAGCTGTTTTTT
CDR3: CASSSRRVDSAVGELFF

V: TRBV15
size: many
D: -
J: TRBJ1-6
DNA: TGTGCCACCGGGAAGTTCTCCTATAATTCACCCCTCCACTTT
CDR3: CATGKFSYNSPLHF

V: TRBV5-6
size: many
D: TRBD2
J: TRBJ2-5
DNA: TGTGCCAGCAGCCGTGGGGACTATCTAGAGACCCAGTACTTC
CDR3: CASSRGDYLETQYF

V: TRBV3-1
size: few
D: -
J: TRBJ2-1
DNA: TGTGCCAGCAGCCAATTTATCGGGGACGGTACGCCTTCGTGGGAAGAGCAGTTCTTC
CDR3: CASSQFIGDGTPSWEEQFF

V: TRBV6-6
size: few
D: -
J: TRBJ1-1
DNA: TGTGCCAGCAGTTACGTCGGAACTGAAGCTTTCTTT
CDR3: CASSYVGTEAFF

V: TRBV7-8
size: few
D: TRBD1
J: TRBJ1-5
DNA: TGTGCCAGCAGCGGGACAGGCGAACAGCCCCAGCATTTT
CDR3: CASSGTGEQPQHF

V: TRBV7-9
size: many
D: -
J: TRBJ2-5
DNA: TGTGCCAGCAGCTTAGGGAGGACCCAGTACTTC
CDR3: CASSLGRTQYF

V: TRBV6-5
size: few
D: TRBD1
J: TRBJ2-3
DNA: TGTGCCAGCAGTTACCCAGGGGGCCCGAATACGCAGTATTTT
CDR3: CASSYPGGPNTQYF

V: TRBV6-2/TRBV6-3
size: many
D: -
J: TRBJ2-4
DNA: TGTGCCAGCACCCCCGGAGACCGGCCAGACATTCAGTACTTC
CDR3: CASTPGDRPDIQYF

V: TRBV18
size: -
D: -
J: TRBJ2-7
DNA: TGTGCCAGCTCACACTCAGACGGCCGCTACGAGCAGTACTTC
CDR3: CASSHSDGRYEQYF

V: TRBV20-1
size: few
D: TRBD1
J: TRBJ1-1
DNA: TGCAGTGCTAGTCTTCTGGACAGGGAGAGCATGAACACTGAAGCTTTCTTT
CDR3: CSASLLDRESMNTEAFF

V: TRBV5-4
size: -
D: -
J: TRBJ1-2
DNA: TGTTCCAGCAGCTTGGATAACGGAAGCCATGGCTACACCTTC
CDR3: CSSSLDNGSHGYTF

V: TRBV7-9
size: -
D: -
J: TRBJ1-1
DNA: TGTGCCAGCAGCTTTGGGGGGCTGGCCACTGAAGCTTTCTTT
CDR3: CASSFGGLATEAFF

V: TRBV7-9
size: many
D: -
J: TRBJ1-1
DNA: TGTGCCAGCAGTTTTCCAGGCATTACTGAAGCTTTCTTT
CDR3: CASSFPGITEAFF

V: TRBV29-1
size: many
D: TRBD1
J: TRBJ1-5
DNA: TGCAGCGTTGCAGGGGGCCGGCAGCCCCAGCATTTT
CDR3: CSVAGGRQPQHF